This T cell receptor beta chain is drawn from a study of T cell responses to AZD1222 COVID-19 vaccine. The CDR3 spans 14 residues. The germline V gene has CDR1 SNHLY and CDR2 FYNNEI. With 6 bases removed from V and 0 bases from J, the gap between germline ends came to 9 bases. Clones were sequenced by immunoSEQ multiplex PCR, and TCRdb holds only the in-frame ones, with some missing. The sample records some 120,000 clones, over 75% being singletons. The material sequenced was peripheral blood, taken on day 0 of AZD1222 vaccination. The receptor's source is an adult in good health. The V call is TRBV2, the J call TRBJ1-3; D possibly corresponds to TRBD1 (5 bases). The CDR3 loop is CASRGLISGNTIYF. CDR3 DNA: TGTGCCAGCAGGGGACTGATCTCTGGAAACACCATATATTTT.